This T cell receptor (beta chain) was captured by sequencing in a study of blood T cell repertoires in COVID-19. Turning to the study itself: Acute-phase and convalescent COVID-19 samples originated in the United States, Italy and Spain. The analysed material was cDNA or gDNA that came from T cells, B-cell-depleted T cells, or PBMCs.

This clone appeared once. The germline CDR1 and CDR2 sequences are ENHRY and SYGVKD. The CDR3 contains 15 residues. V lost 6 bases and J 4 bases, leaving 17 bases between the germline ends. The authors' processing: Using reference gene primer amplification, nucleated cell counts were estimated. Data came from immunoSEQ multiplex PCR; TCRdb stores just in-frame clones and leaves some out. V and J calls and clone size follow that table, whereas D and trimming were derived from the DNA. The repertoire holds 250,000 to 300,000 clones, 86% seen once, with 10% to 15% in the top ten. This clonotype was obtained from a woman aged 25-40 years with COVID-19, enrolled during active disease. The chain recombines TRBV10-3 with TRBJ2-3; unclear D gene. The sequenced sample consisted of peripheral blood. CDR3 sequence (DNA): TGTGCCATCAGCGGTAGTGGTAAAAGTCCAGATACGCAGTATTTT. It translates to CAISGSGKSPDTQYF.